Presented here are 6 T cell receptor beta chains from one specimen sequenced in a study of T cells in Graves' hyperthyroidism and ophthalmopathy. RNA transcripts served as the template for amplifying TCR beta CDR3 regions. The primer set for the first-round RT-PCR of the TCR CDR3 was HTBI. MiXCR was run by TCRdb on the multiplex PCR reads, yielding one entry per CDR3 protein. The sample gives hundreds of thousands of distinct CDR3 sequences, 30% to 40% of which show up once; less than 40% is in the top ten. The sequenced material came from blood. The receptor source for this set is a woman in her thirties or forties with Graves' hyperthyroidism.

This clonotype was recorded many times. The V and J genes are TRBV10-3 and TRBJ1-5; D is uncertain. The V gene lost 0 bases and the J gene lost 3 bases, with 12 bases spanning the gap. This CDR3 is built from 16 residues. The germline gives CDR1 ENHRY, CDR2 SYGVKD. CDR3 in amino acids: CAISESRSFDNQPQHF. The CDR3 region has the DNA TGTGCCATCAGTGAGTCGAGGTCTTTCGACAATCAGCCCCAGCATTTT.

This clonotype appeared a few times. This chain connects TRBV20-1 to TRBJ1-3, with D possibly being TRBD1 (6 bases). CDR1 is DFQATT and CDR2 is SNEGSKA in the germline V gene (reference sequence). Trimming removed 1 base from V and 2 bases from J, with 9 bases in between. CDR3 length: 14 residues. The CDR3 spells CSARGAGAGNTIYF. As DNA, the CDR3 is TGCAGTGCTAGAGGGGCAGGGGCTGGAAACACCATATATTTT.

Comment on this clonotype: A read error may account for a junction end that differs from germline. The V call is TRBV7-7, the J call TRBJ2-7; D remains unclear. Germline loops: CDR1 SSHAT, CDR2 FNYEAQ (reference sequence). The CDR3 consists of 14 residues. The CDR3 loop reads CASSPVTGVYEQYF. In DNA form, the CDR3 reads TGTGCTAGCAGCCCAGTAACTGGCGTCTACGAGCAGTACTTC.

CDR3 coding DNA: TGCAGTGCGGAACTAGCGGGATCTAGCACAGATACGCAGTATTTT. Its translation is CSAELAGSSTDTQYF. The chain employs TRBV20-1 and TRBJ2-3, with 10 bases identical to TRBD2. Germline values: CDR1 DFQATT, CDR2 SNEGSKA (reference sequence). Trimming cost V 6 bases and J 0 bases; bases outside gene matches: 6. There are 15 residues in the CDR3.

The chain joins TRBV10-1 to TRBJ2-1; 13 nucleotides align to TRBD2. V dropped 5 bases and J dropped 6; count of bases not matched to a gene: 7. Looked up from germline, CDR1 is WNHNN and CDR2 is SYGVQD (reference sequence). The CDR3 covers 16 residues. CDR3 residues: CASSRTSGSNGNEQFF. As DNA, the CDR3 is TGCGCCAGCAGTAGGACTAGCGGGAGTAATGGCAATGAGCAGTTCTTC.

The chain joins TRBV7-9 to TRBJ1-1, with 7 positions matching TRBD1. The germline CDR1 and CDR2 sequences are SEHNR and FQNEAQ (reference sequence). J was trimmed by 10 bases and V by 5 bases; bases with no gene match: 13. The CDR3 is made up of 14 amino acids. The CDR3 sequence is CASSGPGGLFAAFF. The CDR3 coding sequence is TGTGCCAGCAGCGGGCCAGGGGGACTTTTTGCAGCTTTCTTT.